This T cell receptor beta chain originates from a study of identical twins (dated by TCRdb to about 2016). At the level of the whole study: To test whether fetal clonotypes persist, this study deep-sequenced TCR alpha and beta repertoires from monozygotic twins, from unrelated adults of various ages, and from cord blood. To rule out contamination, replicate twin experiments were performed at different times with different library preparation protocols.

This clonotype has ten or more counts. This receptor's antigen is unknown. No base quality information exists; no much larger clone differs at one position. Libraries were prepared through 5' RACE. Sequenced on an Illumina HiSeq 2000. A universal primer binding site was introduced by template switching, and a unique molecular identifier was present in the final cDNA, enabling accurate counting of TCR cDNA molecules. Specific primers in the conserved constant-segment region were used to synthesize first-strand cDNA for TCR alpha and beta chains. To control for contamination, every cDNA library carried two barcodes: a SMART-Mk sample barcode plus Illumina barcodes. Two successive PCR steps introduced TruSeq adapter sequences along with Illumina sample barcodes. Sequencing of the TCR alpha and beta cDNA libraries was done on the Illumina HiSeq platform using custom primers. Turning to the authors' computational methods: Raw reads were processed with MiGEC to extract unique molecular identifiers, and MiXCR was used to determine CDR3 positions. For each individual, recombination models were inferred using an EM algorithm with the repgenHMM and IGoR tools. Shared clonotype analysis was performed with the tcR package in R, normalizing sharing by the product of cloneset sizes. To study raw recombination without the effects of thymic and clonal selection, out-of-frame nonproductive sequences were analyzed. The public reads were quality trimmed at Q25 with fastp and then assembled into clones with MiXCR by TCRdb, keeping productive beta chains. Rows with one shared CDR3 protein collapse into an entry with the most common genes and DNA. The V and J calls come from TCRdb's annotation, not from the publication. The table for this sample lists more than 650,000 distinct CDR3 sequences; roughly 6.2% of them were counted only once. The top ten hold about 1.8% of the sample.

Every donor in the study was a healthy Caucasian. The study also sequenced three unrelated non-twin adults: a male aged 18 to 30, a male aged 50 to 59 and a female aged 50 to 59. Miltenyi CD45RO+ enrichment and human naive T-cell isolation kits were used to isolate memory (CD45RO+) and naive T cells from PBMC. Findings and caveats that apply to the study as a whole: Abundant cord blood beta clonotypes carried fewer insertions; young adult naive repertoires showed a weaker similar trend, while memory repertoires showed none. A weaker excess of twin sharing was found in beta out-of-frame sequences because the signal-to-noise ratio was lowered by fewer shared sequences. Because the same donors could not be followed over many years, conclusions were based on cross-sectional statistical analysis. Recombination models systematically underestimated out-of-frame TCR alpha sharing in monozygotic twins but agreed with sharing between unrelated individuals. Compared with coincidental sharing between unrelated individuals, out-of-frame TCR alpha sequences shared between twins showed an excess of sequences with low generation probability. Invariant T cells such as MAIT and iNKT could partly confound zero-insertion analyses, though diverse VJ usage argued against this for most clonotypes.

From the cysteine through the phenylalanine, the CDR3 covers 15 amino acids. The DNA shown is the 45-base CDR3, in frame from base 1. V ends up 6 bases short and J 1 base short, with an unmatched junction base count of 8. The chain was built from TRBV12-3 or TRBV12-4 and TRBJ2-5, with 7 middle bases fitting TRBD1. The TCR originated in a man aged 18-30 years in good health. Sequencing was done on a sample of naive T cells sorted from blood. The cell subset or site label corresponds to: cells isolated with a human naive T-cell isolation kit. The sequenced DNA is TGTGCCAGCAGCCTCACGGGACAGCTCCAAGAGACCCAGTACTTC. This sequence encodes CASSLTGQLQETQYF.